This section outlines one TCR beta chain sequence together with its context. The CDR3 extends over 15 amino acids. Between the trimmed V and J ends, which lost 2 bases and 2 bases, there was a span of 12 bases. The germline V gene encodes CDR1 SGHTA and CDR2 FQGTGA. This sample is drawn from a study of T cell responses to AZD1222 COVID-19 vaccine. Clones were sequenced by immunoSEQ multiplex PCR, and TCRdb holds only the in-frame ones, with some missing. The table lists 95,000 to 150,000 clones, about 90% of them singletons, with 8.4% in the top ten. The chain carries TRBV7-3 and TRBJ1-2; tentatively, D is TRBD1 (6 bases). Sequencing used peripheral blood, obtained on day 0 of AZD1222 vaccination. This clonotype originated in an adult in good health. The CDR3 sequence: CASSLLGGVNYGYTF. As DNA, the CDR3 is TGTGCCAGCAGCTTATTGGGGGGCGTCAACTATGGCTACACCTTC.